This T cell receptor (beta chain) was recorded in a study of siplizumab effects on memory and regulatory T cells. General study results and limits: Of the proliferating CD4+ or CD8+ clones, roughly 75-96% lacked a naive or memory phenotype that could be assigned. A mean of roughly 68% of mappable alloreactive CD4+ clones were Treg-derived with siplizumab, compared with approximately 29% in controls. Just a small share of alloreactive clones was traced back to unstimulated subsets.

Germline assignment: CDR1 SQVTM and CDR2 ANQGSEA. This CDR3 comprises 14 residues. V lost 5 bases to trimming and J lost 6 bases, with 20 bases between them. Assays were performed on approximately 100,000 TCR templates per sample. TCRdb's copy holds only in-frame clones and misses some; the assay was immunoSEQ multiplex PCR. The table records roughly 100,000 clones, roughly nine tenths of them present only once. As for this clone: Its specificity is not known.

The sample comprised CD4+ T cells sorted from blood. The rearrangement joins TRBV29-1 to TRBJ2-7; either TRBD1 or TRBD2 may fit D (6 bases each). The sequence was obtained from a human donor in good health. CDR3 sequence (DNA): TGCAGCGTTACCGTCTCGGGGGCTGGGGTCGAGCAGTACTTC. It specifies CSVTVSGAGVEQYF.